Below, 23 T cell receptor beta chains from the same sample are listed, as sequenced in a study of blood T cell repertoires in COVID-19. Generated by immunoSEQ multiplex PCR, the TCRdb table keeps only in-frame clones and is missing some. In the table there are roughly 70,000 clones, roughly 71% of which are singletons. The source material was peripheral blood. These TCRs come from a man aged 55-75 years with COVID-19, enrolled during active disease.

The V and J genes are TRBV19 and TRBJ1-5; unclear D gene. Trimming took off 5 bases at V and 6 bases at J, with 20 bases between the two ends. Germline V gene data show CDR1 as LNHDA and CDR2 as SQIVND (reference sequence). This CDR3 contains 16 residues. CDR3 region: CASSWAGEEVIQPQHF. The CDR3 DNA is TGTGCCAGTAGTTGGGCTGGCGAAGAAGTAATTCAGCCCCAGCATTTT.

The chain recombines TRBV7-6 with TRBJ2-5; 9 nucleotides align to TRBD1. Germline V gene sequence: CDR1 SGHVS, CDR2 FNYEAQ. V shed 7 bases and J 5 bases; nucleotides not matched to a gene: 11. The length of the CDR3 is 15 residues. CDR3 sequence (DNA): TGTGCCAGCACCCCGGGGGTCGGACAGGGGGAGACCCAGTACTTC. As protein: CASTPGVGQGETQYF.

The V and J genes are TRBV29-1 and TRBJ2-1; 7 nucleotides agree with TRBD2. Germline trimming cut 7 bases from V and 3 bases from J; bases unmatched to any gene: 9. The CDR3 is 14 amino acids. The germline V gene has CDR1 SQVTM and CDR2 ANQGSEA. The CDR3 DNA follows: TGCAGCGCTCATTCTAGCGGATTCTACAATGAGCAGTTCTTC. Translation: CSAHSSGFYNEQFF.

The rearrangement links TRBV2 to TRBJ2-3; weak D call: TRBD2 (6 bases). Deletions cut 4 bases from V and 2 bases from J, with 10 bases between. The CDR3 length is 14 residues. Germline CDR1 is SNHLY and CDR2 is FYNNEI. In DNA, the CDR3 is TGTGCCAGCAGTGGTATAGCGGACACAGATACGCAGTATTTT. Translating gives CASSGIADTDTQYF.

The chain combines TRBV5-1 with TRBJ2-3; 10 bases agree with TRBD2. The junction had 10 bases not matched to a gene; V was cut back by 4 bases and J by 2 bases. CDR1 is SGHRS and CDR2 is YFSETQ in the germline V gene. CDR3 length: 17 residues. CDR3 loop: CASSQLMTSGPTDTQYF. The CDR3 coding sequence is TGCGCCAGCAGCCAATTGATGACTAGCGGGCCCACAGATACGCAGTATTTT.

This CDR3 reads CASSDSGTPLHF. The CDR3 nucleotides read TGTGCCAGCAGTGACTCAGGGACACCCCTCCACTTT. This chain joins TRBV2 and TRBJ1-6; D is possibly TRBD1 (5 bases). Germline V gene lookup returns CDR1 SNHLY and CDR2 FYNNEI. The CDR3 spans 12 residues. V lost 3 bases, J lost 11 bases, and 8 bases lay in between.

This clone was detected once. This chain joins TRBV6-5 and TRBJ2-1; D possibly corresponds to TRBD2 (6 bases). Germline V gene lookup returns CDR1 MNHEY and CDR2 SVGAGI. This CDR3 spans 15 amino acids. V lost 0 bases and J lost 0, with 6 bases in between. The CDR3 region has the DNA TGTGCCAGCAGTTACTCGGGAGGCTCCTACAATGAGCAGTTCTTC. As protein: CASSYSGGSYNEQFF.

This CDR3 is CASQDRETQYF. The CDR3 region has the DNA TGTGCCAGCCAGGACAGGGAGACCCAGTACTTC. The genes are TRBV2 and TRBJ2-5; 7 nucleotides match TRBD1. Germline-derived CDR1 and CDR2 are SNHLY and FYNNEI. After removal of 8 bases from V and 5 bases from J, the junction contained 2 bases not matched to a gene. The CDR3 has 11 amino acids.

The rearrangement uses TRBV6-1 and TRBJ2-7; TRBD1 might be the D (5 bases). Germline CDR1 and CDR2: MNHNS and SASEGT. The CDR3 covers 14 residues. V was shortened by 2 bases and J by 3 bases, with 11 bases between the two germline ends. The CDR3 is CASSEQTGVYEQYF. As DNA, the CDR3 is TGTGCCAGCAGTGAACAAACAGGAGTCTACGAGCAGTACTTC.

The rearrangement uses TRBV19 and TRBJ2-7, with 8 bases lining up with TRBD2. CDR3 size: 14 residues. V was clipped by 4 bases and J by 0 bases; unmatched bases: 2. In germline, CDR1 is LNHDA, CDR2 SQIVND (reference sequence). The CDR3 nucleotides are TGTGCCAGTAGTAGTAGCGGGACCTCCTACGAGCAGTACTTC. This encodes CASSSSGTSYEQYF. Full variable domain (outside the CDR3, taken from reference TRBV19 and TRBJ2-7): DGGITQSPKYLFRKEGQNVTLSCEQNLNHDAMYWYRQDPGQGLRLIYYSQIVNDFQKGDIAEGYSVSREKKESFPLTVTSAQKNPTAFYLCASSSSGTSYEQYFGPGTRLTVT.

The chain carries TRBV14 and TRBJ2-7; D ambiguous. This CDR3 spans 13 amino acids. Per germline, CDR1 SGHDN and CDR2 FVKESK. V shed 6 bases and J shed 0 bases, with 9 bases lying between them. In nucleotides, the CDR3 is TGTGCCAGCAGAGCTAGGAGCTCCTACGAGCAGTACTTC. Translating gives CASRARSSYEQYF.

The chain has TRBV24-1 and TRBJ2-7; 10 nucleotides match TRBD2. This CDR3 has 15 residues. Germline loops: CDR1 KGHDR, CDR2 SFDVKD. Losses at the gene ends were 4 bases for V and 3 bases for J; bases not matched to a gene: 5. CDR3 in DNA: TGTGCCACCAGTGACACCCGGACTAGCGGCTACGAGCAGTACTTC. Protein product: CATSDTRTSGYEQYF.

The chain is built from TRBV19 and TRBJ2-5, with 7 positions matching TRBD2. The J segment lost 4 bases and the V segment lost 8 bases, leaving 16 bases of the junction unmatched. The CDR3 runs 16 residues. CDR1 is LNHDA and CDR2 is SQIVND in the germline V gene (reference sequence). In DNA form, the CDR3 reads TGTGCCAGTGGGCTCGTGGGAGGGCCCTCCGGAGAGACCCAGTACTTC. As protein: CASGLVGGPSGETQYF. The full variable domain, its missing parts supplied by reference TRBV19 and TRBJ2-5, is DGGITQSPKYLFRKEGQNVTLSCEQNLNHDAMYWYRQDPGQGLRLIYYSQIVNDFQKGDIAEGYSVSREKKESFPLTVTSAQKNPTAFYLCASGLVGGPSGETQYFGPGTRLLVL.

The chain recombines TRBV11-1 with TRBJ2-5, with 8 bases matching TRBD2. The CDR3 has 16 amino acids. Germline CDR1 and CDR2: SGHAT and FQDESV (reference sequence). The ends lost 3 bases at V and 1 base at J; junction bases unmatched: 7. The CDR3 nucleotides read TGTGCCAGCAGCTTGGGGGCGGGGGGTACCCAAGAGACCCAGTACTTC. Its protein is CASSLGAGGTQETQYF.

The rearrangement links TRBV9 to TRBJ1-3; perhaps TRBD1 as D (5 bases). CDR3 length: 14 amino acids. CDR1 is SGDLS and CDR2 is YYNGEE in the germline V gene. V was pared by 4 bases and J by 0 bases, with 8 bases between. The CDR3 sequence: CASSKGHSGNTIYF. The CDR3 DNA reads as TGTGCCAGCAGCAAGGGGCACTCTGGAAACACCATATATTTT.

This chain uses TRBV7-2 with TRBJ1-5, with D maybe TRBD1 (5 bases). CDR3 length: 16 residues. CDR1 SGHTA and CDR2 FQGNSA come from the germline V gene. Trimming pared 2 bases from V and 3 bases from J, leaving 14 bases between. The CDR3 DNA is TGTGCCAGCAGCTTATTTGGCCGGGGGAACAATCAGCCCCAGCATTTT. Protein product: CASSLFGRGNNQPQHF. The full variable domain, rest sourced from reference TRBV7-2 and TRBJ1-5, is GAGVSQSPSNKVTEKGKDVELRCDPISGHTALYWYRQSLGQGLEFLIYFQGNSAPDKSGLPSDRFSAERTGGSVSTLTIQRTQQEDSAVYLCASSLFGRGNNQPQHFGDGTRLSIL.

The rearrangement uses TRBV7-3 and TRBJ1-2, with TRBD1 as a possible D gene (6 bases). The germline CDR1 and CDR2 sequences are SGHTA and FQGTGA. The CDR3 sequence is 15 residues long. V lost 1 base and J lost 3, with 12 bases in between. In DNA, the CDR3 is TGTGCCAGCAGCTTAAATGGGGGCTCTCACTATGGCTACACCTTC. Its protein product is CASSLNGGSHYGYTF.

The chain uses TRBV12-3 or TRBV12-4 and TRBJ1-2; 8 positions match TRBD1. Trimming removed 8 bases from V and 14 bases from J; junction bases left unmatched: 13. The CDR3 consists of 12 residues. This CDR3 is CASGSGRGLLTF. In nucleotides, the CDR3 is TGTGCCAGCGGGTCCGGCAGGGGGCTGTTGACCTTC.

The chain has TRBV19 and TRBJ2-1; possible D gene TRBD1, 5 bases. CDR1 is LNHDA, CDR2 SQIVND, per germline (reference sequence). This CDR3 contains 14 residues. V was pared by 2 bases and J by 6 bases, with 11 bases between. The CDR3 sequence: CASSIRQGVNEQFF. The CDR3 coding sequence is TGTGCCAGTAGTATACGACAAGGGGTCAATGAGCAGTTCTTC. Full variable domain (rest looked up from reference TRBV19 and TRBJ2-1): DGGITQSPKYLFRKEGQNVTLSCEQNLNHDAMYWYRQDPGQGLRLIYYSQIVNDFQKGDIAEGYSVSREKKESFPLTVTSAQKNPTAFYLCASSIRQGVNEQFFGPGTRLTVL.

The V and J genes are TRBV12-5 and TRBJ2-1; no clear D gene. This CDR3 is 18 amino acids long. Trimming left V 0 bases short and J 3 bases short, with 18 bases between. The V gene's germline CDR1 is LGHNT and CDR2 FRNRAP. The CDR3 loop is CASGLVSINSDNYNEQFF. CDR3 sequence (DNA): TGTGCTAGTGGTTTGGTTTCCATCAATTCAGACAACTACAATGAGCAGTTCTTC.

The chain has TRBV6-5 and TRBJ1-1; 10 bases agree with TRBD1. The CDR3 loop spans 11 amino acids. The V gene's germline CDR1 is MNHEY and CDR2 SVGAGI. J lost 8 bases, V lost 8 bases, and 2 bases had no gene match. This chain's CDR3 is CASRQGAEAFF. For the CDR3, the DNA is TGTGCCAGCCGACAGGGGGCAGAAGCTTTCTTT.

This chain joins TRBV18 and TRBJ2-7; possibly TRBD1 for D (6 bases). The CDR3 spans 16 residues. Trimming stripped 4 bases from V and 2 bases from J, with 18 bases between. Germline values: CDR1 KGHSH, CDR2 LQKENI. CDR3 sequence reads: CASSRRPGTKPYEQYF. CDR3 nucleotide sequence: TGTGCCAGCTCACGACGCCCCGGGACAAAGCCCTACGAGCAGTACTTC.

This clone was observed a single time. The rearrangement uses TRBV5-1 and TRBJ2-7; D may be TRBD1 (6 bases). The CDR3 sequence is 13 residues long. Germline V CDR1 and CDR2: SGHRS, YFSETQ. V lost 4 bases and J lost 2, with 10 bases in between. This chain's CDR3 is CASSAQGTYEQYF. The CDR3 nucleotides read TGCGCCAGCAGCGCCCAGGGGACCTACGAGCAGTACTTC. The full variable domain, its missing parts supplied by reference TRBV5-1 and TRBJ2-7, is KAGVTQTPRYLIKTRGQQVTLSCSPISGHRSVSWYQQTPGQGLQFLFEYFSETQRNKGNFPGRFSGRQFSNSRSEMNVSTLELGDSALYLCASSAQGTYEQYFGPGTRLTVT.